The 28 T cell receptor beta chains given below trace back to one sample, sequenced in a study of T cell repertoires in cytomegalovirus infection. TCRdb recomputed calls from the reads with MiXCR, one row per CDR3 protein. The table shows about 310,000 distinct CDR3 sequences, with approximately 25% occurring only once. What these receptors recognize is not known. The sequencing here drew on cultured PBMCs, taken from culture after CMV antigen stimulation. These receptors all stem from a human donor in good health (CMV status not recorded). Some clones in this sample may be carry-over from other donors' samples.

V and J are TRBV7-9 and TRBJ1-1; D remains unclear. Trimming stripped 0 bases from V and 0 bases from J, with 8 bases between. Germline-derived CDR1 and CDR2 are SEHNR and FQNEAQ (reference sequence). The CDR3 spans 15 residues. The CDR3 loop reads CASSLAVGVNTEAFF. The DNA for the CDR3 is TGTGCCAGCAGCTTAGCTGTTGGGGTGAACACTGAAGCTTTCTTT. Looking up the rest from reference TRBV7-9 and TRBJ1-1 gives the full variable domain: DTGVSQNPRHKITKRGQNVTFRCDPISEHNRLYWYRQTLGQGPEFLTYFQNEAQLEKSRLLSDRFSAERPKGSFSTLEIQRTEQGDSAMYLCASSLAVGVNTEAFFGQGTRLTVV.

This clonotype turned up a few times. This sequence joins TRBV5-4 and TRBJ2-2; TRBD2 is a possible D gene (5 bases). CDR1 is SGHNT and CDR2 is YYREEE in the germline V gene (reference sequence). Trimming took off 9 bases at V and 3 bases at J, with 15 bases between the two ends. This CDR3 spans 14 amino acids. The CDR3: CAIKRGNYTGELFF. Here the CDR3 DNA reads TGTGCCATCAAGAGAGGGAACTACACCGGGGAGCTGTTTTTT. Combining the CDR3 with reference TRBV5-4 and TRBJ2-2 gives the whole variable domain ETGVTQSPTHLIKTRGQQVTLRCSSQSGHNTVSWYQQALGQGPQFIFQYYREEENGRGNFPPRFSGLQFPNYSSELNVNALELDDSALYLCAIKRGNYTGELFFGEGSRLTVL.

This clonotype is deemed medium-sized (0.01 to 0.1%). This sequence joins TRBV7-9 and TRBJ1-6, with TRBD1 identical over 9 bases. Germline lookup yields CDR1 SEHNR and CDR2 FQNEAQ (reference sequence). CDR3 size: 16 residues. V trimming: 5 bases; J trimming: 10 bases; junction bases outside the gene matches: 12. The CDR3: CASSIGQGIDVSPLHF. The CDR3 DNA reads as TGTGCCAGCAGCATTGGACAGGGGATAGACGTCTCACCCCTCCACTTT.

This sequence joins TRBV24-1 and TRBJ2-2, with 10 positions matching TRBD2. The ends lost 5 bases at V and 3 bases at J; junction bases unmatched: 11. CDR3 length: 18 residues. Per germline, CDR1 KGHDR and CDR2 SFDVKD. CDR3 residues: CATSGRASGSLDTGELFF. In DNA form, the CDR3 reads TGTGCCACCAGTGGGAGGGCTAGCGGGAGTCTTGACACCGGGGAGCTGTTTTTT.

This chain links TRBV7-3 with TRBJ1-1; D may be TRBD1 (5 bases). V lost 5 bases to trimming and J lost 1 base, with 11 bases between them. Germline V gene lookup returns CDR1 SGHTA and CDR2 FQGTGA. The CDR3 extends over 14 amino acids. The CDR3, as DNA: TGTGCCAGCAGCCAGGGACGGTCGAACACTGAAGCTTTCTTT. It specifies CASSQGRSNTEAFF.

This chain joins TRBV7-2 and TRBJ2-7; perhaps TRBD1 as D (5 bases). V was shortened by 5 bases and J by 1 base, with 9 bases between the two germline ends. Germline loops: CDR1 SGHTA, CDR2 FQGNSA. The CDR3 loop spans 13 amino acids. The CDR3 sequence: CASSVGPSYEQYF. The CDR3 DNA is TGTGCCAGCAGCGTGGGGCCTTCCTACGAGCAGTACTTC.

The V call is TRBV2, the J call TRBJ2-7; D ambiguous. The V gene's germline CDR1 is SNHLY and CDR2 FYNNEI. The CDR3 extends over 10 amino acids. With 4 bases removed from V and 7 bases from J, the gap between germline ends came to 5 bases. CDR3 amino acids: CASSVGEQYF. As DNA, the CDR3 is TGTGCCAGCAGTGTCGGGGAGCAGTACTTC. Supplemented by reference TRBV2 and TRBJ2-7, the full variable domain reads EPEVTQTPSHQVTQMGQEVILRCVPISNHLYFYWYRQILGQKVEFLVSFYNNEISEKSEIFDDQFSVERPDGSNFTLKIRSTKLEDSAMYFCASSVGEQYFGPGTRLTVT.

This clonotype has only one observation. The V gene is TRBV7-2, the J gene TRBJ2-3; either TRBD1 or TRBD2 may supply D (7 bases each). The germline V gene encodes CDR1 SGHTA and CDR2 FQGNSA. The CDR3 contains 16 residues. V lost 6 bases and J lost 6, with 22 bases in between. The CDR3 DNA sequence: TGTGCCAGCAGGGGGTGGGAGGGGGCGGTGTTTGATACGCAGTATTTT. It codes for CASRGWEGAVFDTQYF.

About this clonotype: Compared with germline, one end of the junction differs, possibly owing to a read error. The gene calls are TRBV12-3 or TRBV12-4 and TRBJ2-3; the match to TRBD2 covers 9 bases. This CDR3 spans 14 amino acids. The CDR3 region is CASRLAGEADTQYF. CDR3 bases: TGTGCCAGCAGGTTAGCGGGAGAAGCAGATACGCAGTATTTT.

This clonotype was detected many times. The junction departs from germline at one end; a sequencing error may be responsible. The rearrangement uses TRBV7-8 and TRBJ2-3, with 7 nucleotides matching TRBD1. In germline, CDR1 is SGHVS, CDR2 FQNEAQ. The CDR3 length is 14 residues. The CDR3: CASSPRDSRDTQYF. The CDR3 DNA sequence: TGTGCCAGCAGCCCGAGGGACAGCAGAGATACGCAGTATTTT.

This clonotype has just a few counts. The V and J genes are TRBV12-5 and TRBJ1-3; D unresolved. Germline CDR1 is LGHNT and CDR2 is FRNRAP. This CDR3 has 14 amino acids. V lost 6 bases and J 1 base, leaving 10 bases between the germline ends. Written as DNA, the CDR3 is TGTGCTAGTGGAGCAGGCCTTTCTGGAAACACCATATATTTT. Its protein is CASGAGLSGNTIYF.

This clonotype came up a few times. The J gene is TRBJ1-2, the V gene TRBV4-1, with D perhaps matching TRBD1 (5 bases). Germline lookup yields CDR1 MGHRA and CDR2 YSYEKL. The CDR3 extends over 15 amino acids. V was cut by 3 bases and J by 4 bases, with 15 bases left in between. The CDR3 DNA sequence: TGCGCCAGCAGCCAGAGACAGCCCAACCCCTATGGCTACACCTTC. Its protein product is CASSQRQPNPYGYTF.

This clonotype was counted once. Here the CDR3 reads CASSLVPPSGRALYHNEQFF. DNA for the CDR3: TGCGCCAGCAGCTTGGTACCCCCTAGCGGGAGAGCCCTGTACCACAATGAGCAGTTCTTC. The chain is built from TRBV5-1 and TRBJ2-1; 10 bases fit TRBD2. CDR1 is SGHRS, CDR2 YFSETQ, per germline. The CDR3 covers 20 residues. After removal of 0 bases from V and 5 bases from J, the junction contained 17 bases not matched to a gene.

The chain employs TRBV7-6 and TRBJ2-5; 9 bases match TRBD2. Trimming removed 5 bases from V and 6 bases from J; junction bases left unmatched: 10. The CDR3 is 15 residues long. Per the germline V gene, CDR1 is SGHVS and CDR2 is FNYEAQ. The DNA of the CDR3 is TGTGCCAGCAGCCCTAGCGGGACTACGGAAAAGACCCAGTACTTC. Amino acid sequence: CASSPSGTTEKTQYF.

The chain recombines TRBV11-3 with TRBJ1-2, with D perhaps TRBD1 (5 bases). CDR3 length equals 12 residues. Trimming stripped 5 bases from V and 6 bases from J, with 10 bases between. The germline gives CDR1 SGHNT, CDR2 YENEEA. The CDR3 sequence is CASSTGGDGYTF. The CDR3 coding sequence is TGTGCCAGCAGCACTGGAGGGGATGGCTACACCTTC.

In its sample, this clonotype was seen a few times. The chain is built from TRBV29-1 and TRBJ1-1; D ambiguous. With 5 bases removed from V and 0 bases from J, the gap between germline ends came to 10 bases. CDR1 and CDR2 (germline): SQVTM, ANQGSEA. The CDR3 has 13 amino acids. In nucleotides, the CDR3 is TGCAGCGTTTCTAGGGAGCTGAACACTGAAGCTTTCTTT. The encoded protein is CSVSRELNTEAFF.

This clonotype has at least ten counts. The rearrangement links TRBV6-5 to TRBJ2-1; no clear D. Germline V gene lookup returns CDR1 MNHEY and CDR2 SVGAGI. This CDR3 is built from 15 residues. Trimming took off 1 base at V and 5 bases at J, with 12 bases between the two ends. The CDR3 region has the DNA TGTGCCAGCAGTTACTTGGGCGAACCTAACAATGAGCAGTTCTTC. This sequence encodes CASSYLGEPNNEQFF.

This clonotype was observed a single time. J is TRBJ2-3 and V is TRBV6-2 or TRBV6-3; 14 nucleotides match TRBD2. There are 18 residues in the CDR3. Germline V gene lookup returns CDR1 MNHEY and CDR2 SVGEGT. Germline trimming cut 5 bases from V and 4 bases from J; bases unmatched to any gene: 11. The CDR3 bases are TGTGCCAGCAGTAGACTAGCGGGAGGGAGTTATATAGCAGATACGCAGTATTTT. Amino acids: CASSRLAGGSYIADTQYF.

This clonotype was seen a few times. The chain recombines TRBV4-1 with TRBJ1-1; no clear D gene. The CDR3 is 14 residues long. The V gene's germline CDR1 is MGHRA and CDR2 YSYEKL. Trimming took 4 bases from V and 6 from J, leaving 15 bases between them. CDR3: CASSPRLVVAEAFF. CDR3 bases: TGCGCCAGCAGCCCCAGGCTCGTCGTCGCTGAAGCTTTCTTT.

The chain joins TRBV6-2 or TRBV6-3 to TRBJ2-1, with 7 bases matching TRBD1. The CDR3 loop spans 15 amino acids. CDR1 is MNHEY, CDR2 SVGEGT, per germline. The V segment lost 6 bases and the J segment 4 bases; nucleotides outside the gene matches: 9. CDR3 DNA sequence: TGTGCCAGCAGGAAGGTCGGGACAGCTTACAATGAGCAGTTCTTC. Encoded protein: CASRKVGTAYNEQFF.

V is TRBV5-4 and J is TRBJ2-5, with 9 bases identical to TRBD1. J was trimmed by 5 bases and V by 6 bases; bases with no gene match: 11. The CDR3 sequence is 15 residues long. Germline V gene data show CDR1 as SGHNT and CDR2 as YYREEE (reference sequence). CDR3 region: CASTFTGTGLETQYF. The CDR3 DNA reads TGTGCCAGCACCTTTACCGGGACAGGGCTGGAGACCCAGTACTTC. Drawing the rest from reference TRBV5-4 and TRBJ2-5, the complete variable domain is ETGVTQSPTHLIKTRGQQVTLRCSSQSGHNTVSWYQQALGQGPQFIFQYYREEENGRGNFPPRFSGLQFPNYSSELNVNALELDDSALYLCASTFTGTGLETQYFGPGTRLLVL.

At least ten counts were recorded for this clonotype. The J gene is TRBJ2-2, the V gene TRBV7-6; unclear D gene. This CDR3 contains 15 residues. Germline lookup yields CDR1 SGHVS and CDR2 FNYEAQ. V was trimmed by 5 bases and J by 2 bases, leaving 12 bases between them. The CDR3 DNA is TGTGCCAGCAGCCAAAGGACGGATAACACCGGGGAGCTGTTTTTT. This encodes CASSQRTDNTGELFF. The full variable domain, rest sourced from reference TRBV7-6 and TRBJ2-2, is GAGVSQSPRYKVTKRGQDVALRCDPISGHVSLYWYRQALGQGPEFLTYFNYEAQQDKSGLPNDRFSAERPEGSISTLTIQRTEQRDSAMYRCASSQRTDNTGELFFGEGSRLTVL.

In nucleotides, the CDR3 is TGTGCCAGTAGTCTGACTAGCGGGAGAACTAATGAGCAGTTCTTC. This translates into CASSLTSGRTNEQFF. This chain joins TRBV19 and TRBJ2-1; 12 bases fit TRBD2. Germline V CDR1 and CDR2: LNHDA, SQIVND (reference sequence). There are 15 residues in the CDR3. V shed 5 bases and J 7 bases; nucleotides not matched to a gene: 6. The full variable domain, rest sourced from reference TRBV19 and TRBJ2-1, is DGGITQSPKYLFRKEGQNVTLSCEQNLNHDAMYWYRQDPGQGLRLIYYSQIVNDFQKGDIAEGYSVSREKKESFPLTVTSAQKNPTAFYLCASSLTSGRTNEQFFGPGTRLTVL.

This clonotype was counted a few times. The chain recombines TRBV19 with TRBJ1-5; maybe TRBD1 (6 bases). The CDR3 contains 14 residues. Deletions cut 5 bases from V and 6 bases from J, with 14 bases between. Germline V gives CDR1 LNHDA, CDR2 SQIVND (reference sequence). Here the CDR3 reads CASSSTGGGQPQHF. The CDR3 bases are TGTGCCAGTAGTTCTACGGGGGGCGGTCAGCCCCAGCATTTT.

As concerns this clonotype: One junction end disagrees with the germline gene, perhaps due to a read error. The chain links TRBV7-8 to TRBJ2-3; 8 bases are shared with TRBD1. Per germline, CDR1 SGHVS and CDR2 FQNEAQ. The CDR3 contains 14 residues. CDR3 DNA sequence: TGTGCCAGCAGCTGGTCAGGGGGCGCAGATATGCAGTATTTT. The encoded protein is CASSWSGGADMQYF. The full variable domain, in which reference TRBV7-8 and TRBJ2-3 provide the parts outside the CDR3, is GAGVSQSPRYKVAKRGQDVALRCDPISGHVSLFWYQQALGQGPEFLTYFQNEAQLDKSGLPSDRFFAERPEGSVSTLKIQRTQQEDSAVYLCASSWSGGADMQYFGPGTRLTVL.

The chain uses TRBV6-5 and TRBJ2-6; D is perhaps TRBD2 (5 bases). Trimming cost V 7 bases and J 0 bases, with 10 bases left between them. The CDR3 runs 15 residues. CDR1 and CDR2 (germline): MNHEY, SVGAGI. CDR3 region: CASNSGDSGANVLTF. The CDR3 nucleotides read TGTGCCAGCAACTCCGGGGACTCTGGGGCCAACGTCCTGACTTTC.

The chain combines TRBV6-5 with TRBJ1-3; D is unresolved. CDR3 size: 16 residues. Between the trimmed V and J ends, which lost 0 bases and 0 bases, there was a span of 9 bases. The V gene's germline CDR1 is MNHEY and CDR2 SVGAGI. As DNA, the CDR3 is TGTGCCAGCAGTTACTCTCTCAGTAGCTCTGGAAACACCATATATTTT. Translated, it gives CASSYSLSSSGNTIYF.

The chain joins TRBV19 to TRBJ1-5; 9 nucleotides agree with TRBD1. Germline CDR1 LNHDA, CDR2 SQIVND (reference sequence). The trim removed 7 bases at V and 7 bases at J, leaving 11 bases unmatched. The CDR3 is made up of 15 amino acids. The CDR3 DNA is TGTGCCAGTAAATACACAGGGACAGGGAGCCAGCCCCAGCATTTT. Translated, it gives CASKYTGTGSQPQHF.